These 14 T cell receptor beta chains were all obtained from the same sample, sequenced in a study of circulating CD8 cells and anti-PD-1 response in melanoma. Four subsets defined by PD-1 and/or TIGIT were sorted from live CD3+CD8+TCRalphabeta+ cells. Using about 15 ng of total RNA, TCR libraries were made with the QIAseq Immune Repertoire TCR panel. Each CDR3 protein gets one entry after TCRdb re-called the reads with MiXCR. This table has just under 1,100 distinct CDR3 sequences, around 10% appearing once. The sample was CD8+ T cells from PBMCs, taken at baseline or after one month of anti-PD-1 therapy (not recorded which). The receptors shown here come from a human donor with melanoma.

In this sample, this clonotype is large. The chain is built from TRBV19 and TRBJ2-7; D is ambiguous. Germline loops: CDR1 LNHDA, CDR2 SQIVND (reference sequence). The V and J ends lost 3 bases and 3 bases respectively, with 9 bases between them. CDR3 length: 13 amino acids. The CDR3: CASSMGSHYEQYF. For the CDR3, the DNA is TGTGCCAGTAGTATGGGCAGCCACTACGAGCAGTACTTC.

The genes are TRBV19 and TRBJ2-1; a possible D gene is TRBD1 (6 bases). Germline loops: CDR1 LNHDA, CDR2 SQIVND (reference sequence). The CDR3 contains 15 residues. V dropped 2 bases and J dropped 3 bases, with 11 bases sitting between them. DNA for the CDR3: TGTGCCAGTAGTATAATGGACAGCCTCTACAATGAGCAGTTCTTC. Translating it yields CASSIMDSLYNEQFF.

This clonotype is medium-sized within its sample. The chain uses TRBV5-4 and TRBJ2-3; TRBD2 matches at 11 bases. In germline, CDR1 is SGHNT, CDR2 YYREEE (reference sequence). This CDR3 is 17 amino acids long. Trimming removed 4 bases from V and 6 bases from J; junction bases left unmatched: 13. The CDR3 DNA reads TGTGCCAGCAGCCCCGGGACTAGCGGATTTCGCTGGGATACGCAGTATTTT. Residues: CASSPGTSGFRWDTQYF.

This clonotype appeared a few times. CDR3 nucleotide sequence: TGTGCCAGTAGTATAGTGACCGCTTACAATGAGCAGTTCTTC. Amino acid sequence: CASSIVTAYNEQFF. This chain links TRBV19 with TRBJ2-1; D not resolved. The CDR3 extends over 14 amino acids. The V gene's germline CDR1 is LNHDA and CDR2 SQIVND (reference sequence). The ends were cut back, 1 base at V and 4 bases at J, with 8 bases in the middle.

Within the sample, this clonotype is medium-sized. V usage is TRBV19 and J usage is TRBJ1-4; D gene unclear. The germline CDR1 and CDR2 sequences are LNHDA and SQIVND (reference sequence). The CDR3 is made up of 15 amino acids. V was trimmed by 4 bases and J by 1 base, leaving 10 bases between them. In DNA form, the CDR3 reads TGTGCCAGTAGTAAATACCACGAAACTAATGAAAAACTGTTTTTT. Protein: CASSKYHETNEKLFF.

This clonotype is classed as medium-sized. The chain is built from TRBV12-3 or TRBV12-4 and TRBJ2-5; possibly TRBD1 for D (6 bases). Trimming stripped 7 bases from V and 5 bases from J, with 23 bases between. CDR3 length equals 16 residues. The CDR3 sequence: CASNPQGSPHGETQYF. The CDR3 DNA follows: TGTGCCAGCAACCCACAGGGATCCCCCCACGGGGAGACCCAGTACTTC.

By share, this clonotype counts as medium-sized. CDR3: CASLGRTNTGELFF. The CDR3 DNA reads TGTGCCAGTCTGGGACGGACGAACACCGGGGAGCTGTTTTTT. V gene TRBV6-6 combines with J gene TRBJ2-2; D may be TRBD1 or TRBD2 (5 bases each). V was pared by 9 bases and J by 0 bases, with 11 bases between. Germline V CDR1 and CDR2: MNHNY, SVGAGI (reference sequence). This CDR3 spans 14 amino acids.

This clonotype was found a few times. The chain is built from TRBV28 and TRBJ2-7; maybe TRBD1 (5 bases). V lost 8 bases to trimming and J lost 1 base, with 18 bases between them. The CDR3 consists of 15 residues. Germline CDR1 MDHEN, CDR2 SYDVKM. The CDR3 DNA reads TGTGCCAGCGGTCGGCGAAATGCAGGGTCCTACGAGCAGTACTTC. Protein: CASGRRNAGSYEQYF. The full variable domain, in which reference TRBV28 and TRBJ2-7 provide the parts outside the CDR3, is DVKVTQSSRYLVKRTGEKVFLECVQDMDHENMFWYRQDPGLGLRLIYFSYDVKMKEKGDIPEGYSVSREKKERFSLILESASTNQTSMYLCASGRRNAGSYEQYFGPGTRLTVT.

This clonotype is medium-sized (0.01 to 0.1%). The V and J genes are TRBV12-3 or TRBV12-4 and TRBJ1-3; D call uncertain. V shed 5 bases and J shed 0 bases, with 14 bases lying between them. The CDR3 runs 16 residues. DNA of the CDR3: TGTGCCAGCAGTATGAATCCAGTGGGCTCTGGAAACACCATATATTTT. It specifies CASSMNPVGSGNTIYF.

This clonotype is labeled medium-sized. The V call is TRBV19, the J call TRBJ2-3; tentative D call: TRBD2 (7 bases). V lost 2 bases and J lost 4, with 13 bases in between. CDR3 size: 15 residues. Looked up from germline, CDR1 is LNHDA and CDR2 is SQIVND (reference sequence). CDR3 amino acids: CASSISGGSADTQYF. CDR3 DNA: TGTGCCAGTAGTATATCGGGGGGCAGCGCAGATACGCAGTATTTT.

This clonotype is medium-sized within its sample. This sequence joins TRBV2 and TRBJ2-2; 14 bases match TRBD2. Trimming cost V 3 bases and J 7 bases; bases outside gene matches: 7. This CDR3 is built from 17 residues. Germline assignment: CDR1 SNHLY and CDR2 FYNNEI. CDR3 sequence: CASSDGLAGGSFGELFF. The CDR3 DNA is TGTGCCAGCAGTGACGGACTAGCGGGAGGTAGTTTCGGGGAGCTGTTTTTT. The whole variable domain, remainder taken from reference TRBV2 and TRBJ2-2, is EPEVTQTPSHQVTQMGQEVILRCVPISNHLYFYWYRQILGQKVEFLVSFYNNEISEKSEIFDDQFSVERPDGSNFTLKIRSTKLEDSAMYFCASSDGLAGGSFGELFFGEGSRLTVL.

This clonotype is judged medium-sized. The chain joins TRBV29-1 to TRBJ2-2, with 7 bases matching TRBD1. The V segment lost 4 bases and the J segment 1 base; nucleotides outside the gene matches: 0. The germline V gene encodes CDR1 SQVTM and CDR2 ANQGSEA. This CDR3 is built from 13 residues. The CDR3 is CSVGQGNTGELFF. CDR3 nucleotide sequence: TGCAGCGTTGGACAGGGGAACACCGGGGAGCTGTTTTTT.

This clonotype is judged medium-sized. CDR3 region: CASGLSYNEQFF. The DNA of the CDR3 is TGTGCCAGCGGGTTATCCTACAATGAGCAGTTCTTC. This chain uses TRBV12-3 or TRBV12-4 with TRBJ2-1, with D unclear. The CDR3 runs 12 residues. V was clipped by 8 bases and J by 1 base, with 6 bases between them.

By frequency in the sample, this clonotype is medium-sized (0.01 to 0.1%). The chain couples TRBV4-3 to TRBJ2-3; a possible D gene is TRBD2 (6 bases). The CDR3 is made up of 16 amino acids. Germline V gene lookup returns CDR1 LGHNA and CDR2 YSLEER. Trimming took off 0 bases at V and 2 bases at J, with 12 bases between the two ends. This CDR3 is CASSQDQASATDTQYF. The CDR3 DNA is TGCGCCAGCAGCCAAGATCAGGCTAGCGCCACAGATACGCAGTATTTT.